Here is one T cell receptor beta chain with its context. The V end was cut by 7 bases, the J end by 8 bases, with 11 bases between. The germline gives CDR1 SEHNR, CDR2 FQNEAQ (reference sequence). The CDR3 has 12 residues. Cryopreserved PBMCs supplied approximately 2 micrograms of genomic DNA for TCR beta libraries. The data originate from a study of cytotoxic CD8 clonotypes in ibrutinib-treated CLL. Here immunoSEQ multiplex PCR was the method, and the copy in TCRdb shows in-frame clones only, minus some. Altogether some 300,000 clones are present, around four fifths being singletons, with the ten largest covering 6.5% to 8.5%.

This specimen was PBMCs, taken before ibrutinib treatment. The chain links TRBV7-9 to TRBJ1-4, with no clear D. The sequence was collected from a human donor with chronic lymphocytic leukemia. The CDR3 loop reads CASTFTGEKLFF. The CDR3 nucleotides read TGTGCCAGCACCTTTACCGGGGAAAAACTGTTTTTT.